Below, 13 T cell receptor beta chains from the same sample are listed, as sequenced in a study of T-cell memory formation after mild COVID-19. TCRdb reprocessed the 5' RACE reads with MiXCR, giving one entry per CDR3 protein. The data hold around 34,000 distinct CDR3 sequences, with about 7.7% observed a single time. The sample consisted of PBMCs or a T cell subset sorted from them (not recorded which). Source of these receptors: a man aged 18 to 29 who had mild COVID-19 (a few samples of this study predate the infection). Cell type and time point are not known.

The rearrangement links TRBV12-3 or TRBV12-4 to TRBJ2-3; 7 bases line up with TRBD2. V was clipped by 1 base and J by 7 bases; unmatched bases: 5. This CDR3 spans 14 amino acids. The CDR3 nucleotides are TGTGCCAGCAGTTTAGGACTAGCTGCATATACGCAGTATTTT. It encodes CASSLGLAAYTQYF.

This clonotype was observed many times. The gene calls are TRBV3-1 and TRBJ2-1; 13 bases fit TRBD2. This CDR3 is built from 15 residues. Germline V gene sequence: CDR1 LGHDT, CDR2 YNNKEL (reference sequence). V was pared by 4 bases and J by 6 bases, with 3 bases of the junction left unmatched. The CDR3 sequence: CASSLTSGGVNEQFF. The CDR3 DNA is TGTGCCAGCAGCCTAACTAGCGGGGGGGTCAATGAGCAGTTCTTC.

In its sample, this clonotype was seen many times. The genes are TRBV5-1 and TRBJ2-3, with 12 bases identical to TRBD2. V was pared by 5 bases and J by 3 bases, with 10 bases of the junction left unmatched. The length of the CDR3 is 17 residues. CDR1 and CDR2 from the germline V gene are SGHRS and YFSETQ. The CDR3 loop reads CASSRIGLAGTTDTQYF. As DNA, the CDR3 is TGCGCCAGCAGTAGGATAGGACTAGCGGGGACTACAGATACGCAGTATTTT.

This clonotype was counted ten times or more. The CDR3 region has the DNA TGTGCCAGCAGCGTAGAGGGCACAGTGAATGAGCAGTTCTTC. It encodes CASSVEGTVNEQFF. V usage is TRBV9 and J usage is TRBJ2-1, with no clear D. From germline, CDR1 is SGDLS and CDR2 YYNGEE. The CDR3 totals 14 residues. Deletions cut 0 bases from V and 7 bases from J, with 11 bases between.

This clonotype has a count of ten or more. As DNA, the CDR3 is TGTGCCAGCAGCCAGGGGAACTATGGCTACACCTTC. Translation: CASSQGNYGYTF. This rearrangement joins TRBV3-1 to TRBJ1-2; no clear D. The ends were cut back, 3 bases at V and 2 bases at J, with 4 bases in the middle. CDR1 and CDR2 (germline): LGHDT, YNNKEL (reference sequence). The length of the CDR3 is 12 residues.

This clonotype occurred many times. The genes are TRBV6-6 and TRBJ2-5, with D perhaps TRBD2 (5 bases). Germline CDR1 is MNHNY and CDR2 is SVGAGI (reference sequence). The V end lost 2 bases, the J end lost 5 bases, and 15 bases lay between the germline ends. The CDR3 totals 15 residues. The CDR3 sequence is CASSYPGLTKETQYF. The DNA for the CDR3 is TGTGCCAGCAGTTACCCCGGCCTGACTAAGGAGACCCAGTACTTC.

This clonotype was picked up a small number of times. The CDR3 sequence is CASSSGTSSYNEQFF. For the CDR3, the DNA is TGTGCCAGCAGCTCGGGGACGAGCTCCTACAATGAGCAGTTCTTC. This chain uses TRBV11-2 with TRBJ2-1; the D call may be TRBD1 or TRBD2 (5 bases each). Between the trimmed V and J ends, which lost 4 bases and 0 bases, there was a span of 10 bases. Looked up from germline, CDR1 is SGHAT and CDR2 is FQNNGV. This CDR3 comprises 15 residues. The complete variable domain, with remaining parts taken from reference TRBV11-2 and TRBJ2-1, reads EAGVAQSPRYKIIEKRQSVAFWCNPISGHATLYWYQQILGQGPKLLIQFQNNGVVDDSQLPKDRFSAERLKGVDSTLKIQPAKLEDSAVYLCASSSGTSSYNEQFFGPGTRLTVL.

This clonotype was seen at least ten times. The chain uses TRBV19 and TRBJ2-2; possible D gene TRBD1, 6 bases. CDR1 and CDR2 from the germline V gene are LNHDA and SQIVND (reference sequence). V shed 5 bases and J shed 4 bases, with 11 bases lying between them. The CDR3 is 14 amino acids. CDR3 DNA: TGTGCCAGTAGTGGGGTAGGGGGCACCGGGGAGCTGTTTTTT. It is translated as CASSGVGGTGELFF.

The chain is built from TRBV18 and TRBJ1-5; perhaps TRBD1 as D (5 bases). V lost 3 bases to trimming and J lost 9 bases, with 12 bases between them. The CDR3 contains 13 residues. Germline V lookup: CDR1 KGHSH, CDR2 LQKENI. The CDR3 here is CASSPIQGPPQHF. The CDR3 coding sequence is TGTGCCAGCTCACCGATCCAGGGCCCGCCCCAGCATTTT.

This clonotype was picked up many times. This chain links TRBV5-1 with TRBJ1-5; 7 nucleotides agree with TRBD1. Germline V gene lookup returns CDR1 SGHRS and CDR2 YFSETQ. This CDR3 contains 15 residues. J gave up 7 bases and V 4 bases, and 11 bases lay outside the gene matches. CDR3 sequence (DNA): TGCGCCAGCAGCGCAGCAACAGGGGAAGGACAGCCCCAGCATTTT. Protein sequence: CASSAATGEGQPQHF. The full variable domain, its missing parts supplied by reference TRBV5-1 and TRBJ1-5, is KAGVTQTPRYLIKTRGQQVTLSCSPISGHRSVSWYQQTPGQGLQFLFEYFSETQRNKGNFPGRFSGRQFSNSRSEMNVSTLELGDSALYLCASSAATGEGQPQHFGDGTRLSIL.

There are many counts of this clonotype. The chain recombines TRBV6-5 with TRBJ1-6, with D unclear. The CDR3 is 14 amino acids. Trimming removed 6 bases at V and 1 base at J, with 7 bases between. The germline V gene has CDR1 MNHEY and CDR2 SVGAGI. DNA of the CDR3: TGTGCCAGCAGGCCGGTATCCTATAATTCACCCCTCCACTTT. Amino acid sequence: CASRPVSYNSPLHF.

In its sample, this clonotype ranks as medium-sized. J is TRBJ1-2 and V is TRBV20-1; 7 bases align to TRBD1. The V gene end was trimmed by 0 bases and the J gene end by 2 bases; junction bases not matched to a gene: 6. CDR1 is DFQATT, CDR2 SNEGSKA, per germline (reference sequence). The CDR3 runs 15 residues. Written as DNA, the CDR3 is TGCAGTGCTAGAGACCCTATGACAGGGAACTATGGCTACACCTTC. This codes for CSARDPMTGNYGYTF.

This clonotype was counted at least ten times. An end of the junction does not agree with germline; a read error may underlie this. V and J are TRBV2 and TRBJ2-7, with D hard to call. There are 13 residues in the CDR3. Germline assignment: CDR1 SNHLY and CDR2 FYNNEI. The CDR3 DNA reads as TGTGCCAGCAGTTTATCCCCCTCCTACGAGCAGTATTTC. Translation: CASSLSPSYEQYF. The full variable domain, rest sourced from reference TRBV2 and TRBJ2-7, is EPEVTQTPSHQVTQMGQEVILRCVPISNHLYFYWYRQILGQKVEFLVSFYNNEISEKSEIFDDQFSVERPDGSNFTLKIRSTKLEDSAMYFCASSLSPSYEQYFGPGTRLTVT.